A selection of T cell receptor beta chains follows, all from one sample in a study of T cells in Graves' hyperthyroidism and ophthalmopathy. MiXCR was run by TCRdb on the multiplex PCR reads, yielding one entry per CDR3 protein. The top ten hold roughly 31% of the sample, which has over 700,000 distinct CDR3 sequences, over 35% seen once. The sequencing input was blood. The receptors were gathered from a woman between 40 and 55 years old with Graves' hyperthyroidism. CDR3s include the opening cysteine and the closing phenylalanine or tryptophan. A D gene is named only where the DNA matches it firmly.

v_gene	j_gene	d_gene	CDR3aa
TRBV7-3	TRBJ2-7	TRBD1	CASSPFRTGEGDEQYF
TRBV6-5	TRBJ1-4	-	CASSLFRRGISSPNLGKLFF
TRBV19	TRBJ2-2	-	CAARRDSGGIGGELFF
TRBV2	TRBJ1-5	TRBD1	CASSAQGVDNQPQHF
TRBV10-3	TRBJ1-5	TRBD1	CAISEKVDRDGGQPQHF
TRBV6-5	TRBJ1-2	TRBD1	CASSLRPGGQGYTF
TRBV6-2/TRBV6-3	TRBJ2-7	-	CASSDLSAGIGYEQYF
TRBV20-1	TRBJ1-4	TRBD1	CSASNPGTGNEKLFF
TRBV20-1	TRBJ2-5	TRBD2	CSASQRGGGETQYF
TRBV2	TRBJ2-5	TRBD1	CASSPWGQAEETQYF
TRBV2	TRBJ1-4	TRBD1	CASSPYRGGEKLFF
TRBV7-2	TRBJ2-2	-	CASSSGPGAGRTGELFF
TRBV25-1	TRBJ2-3	-	CASSEGRNTQYF
TRBV7-9	TRBJ1-5	-	CASSQDPDSYSNQPQHF
TRBV6-4	TRBJ1-2	-	CATKLTLKSIYTF
TRBV5-5	TRBJ1-5	-	CASSYRPFDTHSNQPQHF
TRBV19	TRBJ1-1	-	CASAIRVNTEAFF
TRBV10-3	TRBJ1-4	-	CAISETGNEKLFF
TRBV7-9	TRBJ1-2	-	CASGLGGIYGYTF
TRBV5-6	TRBJ2-2	-	CASSFRGLAGELFF
TRBV11-2	TRBJ1-1	TRBD1	CASSVGDRVSEAFF
TRBV6-6	TRBJ1-1	-	CASSDIAEAFF
TRBV7-9	TRBJ2-7	-	CASSSLRDIDYEQYF
TRBV7-2	TRBJ2-7	-	CASSLGLNIIYEQYF